This T cell receptor (beta chain) was identified in a study of graft-versus-host responses after intestinal transplantation. Whole-study context: For 2 to 4 years after anti-thymocyte globulin induction, all recipients took tacrolimus and steroids.

As regards this clone: Its matching antigen is unknown.

Study results and caveats: Elevated graft-versus-host to host-versus-graft clonal ratios in allografts were recorded for patients with graft-donor T cell macrochimerism. Maximum circulating GvH clone levels tracked with early post-transplant HvG decreases. Present in recipient marrow, GvH clones included some that appeared first in ileum or blood.

This CDR3 contains 15 residues. Germline V gene sequence: CDR1 MNHNY, CDR2 SVGAGI (reference sequence). The V gene end was trimmed by 2 bases and the J gene end by 3 bases; junction bases not matched to a gene: 2. TCRdb keeps only in-frame clones here, not all; method: immunoSEQ multiplex PCR. Among about 100,000 clones listed, over 75% were seen once. The rearrangement uses TRBV6-6 and TRBJ1-5; 9 positions agree with TRBD1. Specimen: unstimulated CD4+ T cells sorted from spleen or lymph node cells, collected before transplant. This sequence originates from a human donor who was the organ donor for an intestinal transplant. CDR3 DNA sequence: TGTGCCAGCAGTTACGGGGACAGGGCCAATCAGCCCCAGCATTTT. Its translation: CASSYGDRANQPQHF.